These 10 T cell receptor beta chains share one sample of origin, sequenced in a study of read filtering for tumor transcriptome and immune sequencing. This library used 300 to 500 ng RNA and molecular barcoded adaptors spanning alpha/delta and beta/gamma chains. MiXCR, run by TCRdb on the reads, gives a single entry per CDR3 protein. The repertoire holds about 37,000 distinct CDR3 sequences, with around 11% as singletons. The sample was a population of CD138-negative cells sorted from bone marrow. Every receptor here comes from a donor at least 40 years old with multiple myeloma.

This clonotype was recorded at least ten times. The chain links TRBV28 to TRBJ1-5; D uncertain. Germline CDR1 and CDR2: MDHEN and SYDVKM. This CDR3 is built from 13 residues. V was pared by 2 bases and J by 3 bases, with 5 bases between. The CDR3 nucleotides read TGTGCCAGCAGTTTAGACGCCAATCAGCCCCAGCATTTT. Residues: CASSLDANQPQHF.

This clonotype was seen repeatedly, ten times or more. The chain couples TRBV7-6 to TRBJ1-6; maybe TRBD1 (5 bases). V was pared by 5 bases and J by 10 bases, with 15 bases between. This CDR3 region has 14 residues. Per germline, CDR1 SGHVS and CDR2 FNYEAQ. DNA for the CDR3: TGTGCCAGCAGCCTCGCGGGGGGTGACTCACCCCTCCACTTT. As protein: CASSLAGGDSPLHF.

This clonotype was picked up a small number of times. A far larger clone lies a single base away; this is likely a read error. This rearrangement joins TRBV7-2 to TRBJ2-7; no reliable D call. The CDR3 is made up of 14 amino acids. Germline CDR1 is SGHTA and CDR2 is FQGNSA. The CDR3 here is CASSLTDGAYVQYF. In DNA form, the CDR3 reads TGTGCCAGCAGCTTAACGGACGGCGCCTACGTGCAGTACTTC.

This clonotype appeared many times. The chain joins TRBV11-2 to TRBJ2-3; 8 nucleotides align to TRBD2. Trimming removed 5 bases from V and 6 bases from J; junction bases left unmatched: 16. This CDR3 contains 17 residues. Germline lookup yields CDR1 SGHAT and CDR2 FQNNGV. This chain's CDR3 is CASSEPRGAGDSDTQYF. The CDR3 bases are TGTGCCAGCAGCGAGCCGAGGGGAGCGGGGGATTCGGATACGCAGTATTTT.

This clonotype showed up many times. This rearrangement joins TRBV3-1 to TRBJ2-1; 10 bases are shared with TRBD2. The CDR3 runs 14 residues. The germline CDR1 and CDR2 sequences are LGHDT and YNNKEL (reference sequence). V shed 6 bases, J shed 5 bases, and the junction held 4 bases outside the gene matches. The CDR3 is CASRSSGGHNEQFF. CDR3 bases: TGTGCCAGCAGGTCTAGCGGGGGTCACAATGAGCAGTTCTTC.

A word on this clonotype: This may be a read error, as it is one base from a much larger clone. J is TRBJ2-7 and V is TRBV20-1, with D uncertain. Germline V gene data show CDR1 as DFQATT and CDR2 as SNEGSKA (reference sequence). Trimming removed 5 bases at V and 7 bases at J, with 24 bases between. The CDR3 length is 15 residues. The CDR3 protein is CSAGPPDGSLEEQYF. CDR3 DNA sequence: TGCAGTGCTGGCCCTCCGGACGGATCCCTTGAAGAGCAGTACTTC.

In its sample, this clonotype was seen many times. The rearrangement joins TRBV4-1 to TRBJ2-2; TRBD2 might be the D (5 bases). CDR1 and CDR2 from the germline V gene are MGHRA and YSYEKL. Deletions cut 1 base from V and 0 bases from J, with 9 bases between. This CDR3 comprises 16 residues. The CDR3 loop reads CASSQGGQPNTGELFF. The CDR3 nucleotides are TGCGCCAGCAGCCAAGGCGGGCAACCGAACACCGGGGAGCTGTTTTTT.

V is TRBV11-2 and J is TRBJ2-4; possible D gene TRBD1, 5 bases. Germline V gives CDR1 SGHAT, CDR2 FQNNGV. Trimming pared 2 bases from V and 2 bases from J, leaving 7 bases between. The CDR3 spans 14 residues. The CDR3 loop is CASSLSGTKNIQYF. For the CDR3, the DNA is TGTGCCAGCAGCTTATCAGGGACCAAAAACATTCAGTACTTC.

In its sample, this clonotype was seen many times. The chain combines TRBV28 with TRBJ2-3; no definite D call. The CDR3 sequence is 13 residues long. The V gene lost 3 bases and the J gene lost 0 bases, with 4 bases spanning the gap. Germline V gene lookup returns CDR1 MDHEN and CDR2 SYDVKM. In nucleotides, the CDR3 is TGTGCCAGCAGTTTCCAAAGCACAGATACGCAGTATTTT. It yields the protein CASSFQSTDTQYF.

With regard to this clonotype: Given a much more abundant clone one base away, this may be a read error. The J gene is TRBJ1-5, the V gene TRBV6-1, with D unclear. CDR3 length equals 13 residues. Germline CDR1 is MNHNS and CDR2 is SASEGT. V was cut by 4 bases and J by 9 bases, with 13 bases left in between. The DNA for the CDR3 is TGTGCCAGCAGTGTACGACGGGAGGGGCCCCAGCATTTT. Translating gives CASSVRREGPQHF.